Each of the 14 T cell receptor beta chains below was sequenced from the same sample in a study of blood T cells in healthy people across ages. Sample-barcoded 5' priming and a J-beta primer mix drove a second PCR of about 6 to 12 cycles. TCRdb re-derived calls from the 5' RACE reads in MiXCR, one entry per CDR3 protein. Seen here are over 500,000 distinct CDR3 sequences, 25% to 35% observed once, and the top ten hold roughly 3.5%. The data were also submitted as part of a second study, on T cells of mothers and their children.

Sequencing input: blood. These TCRs come from a boy aged 2-9 years in good health.

This clonotype was detected many times. The rearrangement uses TRBV29-1 and TRBJ2-1; TRBD1 or TRBD2 may be the D gene (7 bases each). Between the trimmed V and J ends, which lost 5 bases and 2 bases, there was a span of 10 bases. Germline CDR1 reads SQVTM; CDR2 reads ANQGSEA. The CDR3 spans 13 residues. The DNA for the CDR3 is TGCAGCGTTCAGGGGGGGCCCTACAATGAGCAGTTCTTC. This gives the protein CSVQGGPYNEQFF.

J is TRBJ2-7 and V is TRBV20-1, with D possibly TRBD2 on 5 matching bases. CDR1 DFQATT and CDR2 SNEGSKA come from the germline V gene (reference sequence). V lost 1 base, J lost 2 bases, and 12 bases lay in between. The CDR3 spans 14 residues. In nucleotides, the CDR3 is TGCAGTGCTAGAGGTTCGGGGAGTACCTACGAGCAGTACTTC. Amino acid sequence: CSARGSGSTYEQYF.

Comments on this clonotype: A junction end diverges from the germline sequence, so it may reflect a read error. The V call is TRBV11-3, the J call TRBJ2-2; tentatively, D is TRBD1 (6 bases). Germline V gene sequence: CDR1 SGHNT, CDR2 YENEEA. The CDR3 consists of 16 residues. CDR3 residues: CASSSQGSALNGELVF. The CDR3 coding sequence is TGTGCCAGCAGCTCCCAGGGGAGTGCCCTCAACGGGGAGCTGGTTTTT.

This clonotype turned up a few times. The chain recombines TRBV5-1 with TRBJ2-3, with no clear D. This CDR3 is built from 12 residues. Trimming took off 3 bases at V and 5 bases at J, with 7 bases between the two ends. Germline CDR1 is SGHRS and CDR2 is YFSETQ. The chain's CDR3 is CASSYRGDTQYF. CDR3 coding DNA: TGCGCCAGCAGCTATCGTGGAGATACGCAGTATTTT.

The rearrangement links TRBV20-1 to TRBJ1-3, with 8 bases that match TRBD1. The CDR3 covers 15 residues. CDR1 is DFQATT and CDR2 is SNEGSKA in the germline V gene (reference sequence). The V segment lost 3 bases and the J segment 3 bases; nucleotides outside the gene matches: 7. CDR3 in DNA: TGCAGTGCTAGTAATCAGGGGGCAGTTGGAAACACCATATATTTT. This sequence encodes CSASNQGAVGNTIYF.

V gene TRBV4-1 combines with J gene TRBJ1-1, with D maybe TRBD1 (6 bases). The germline CDR1 and CDR2 sequences are MGHRA and YSYEKL. CDR3 length equals 14 residues. V lost 3 bases and J 1 base, leaving 9 bases between the germline ends. This CDR3 is CASSHAGANTEAFF. In nucleotides, the CDR3 is TGCGCCAGCAGCCACGCAGGGGCGAACACTGAAGCTTTCTTT.

J is TRBJ1-2 and V is TRBV12-3 or TRBV12-4; maybe TRBD1 (5 bases). The CDR3 spans 14 residues. V lost 3 bases and J lost 3, with 11 bases in between. The CDR3 loop reads CASSFSGRDYGYTF. For the CDR3, the DNA is TGTGCCAGCAGTTTTTCTGGCAGGGACTATGGCTACACCTTC.

The chain recombines TRBV20-1 with TRBJ2-5; D is ambiguous. The J call is in doubt because the DNA end fits TRBJ2-1 better. The V gene's germline CDR1 is DFQATT and CDR2 SNEGSKA (reference sequence). The CDR3 length is 12 residues. CDR3 DNA: TGCAGTGCTAGAGATGAAGGCGATGAGCAGTTCTTC. Amino acid sequence: CSARDEGDEQFF.

This clonotype came up a few times. The chain employs TRBV7-8 and TRBJ1-4; D perhaps matches TRBD1 (5 bases). Germline V gene sequence: CDR1 SGHVS, CDR2 FQNEAQ. The CDR3 has 13 amino acids. V shed 8 bases and J shed 8 bases, with 15 bases lying between them. Written as DNA, the CDR3 is TGTGCCAGCGGGGCTCCCACGCTGGAAAAACTGTTTTTT. It codes for CASGAPTLEKLFF. Filled out from reference TRBV7-8 and TRBJ1-4, the complete variable domain reads GAGVSQSPRYKVAKRGQDVALRCDPISGHVSLFWYQQALGQGPEFLTYFQNEAQLDKSGLPSDRFFAERPEGSVSTLKIQRTQQEDSAVYLCASGAPTLEKLFFGSGTQLSVL.

There are a few counts of this clonotype. This rearrangement joins TRBV12-3 or TRBV12-4 to TRBJ2-1, with a tentative D call TRBD1 (6 bases). This CDR3 has 14 residues. V lost 6 bases, J lost 10 bases, and 19 bases lay in between. CDR3 sequence: CASSHGTSWYEQFF. CDR3 bases: TGTGCCAGCAGCCACGGGACATCTTGGTACGAGCAGTTCTTC.

The chain is built from TRBV7-9 and TRBJ1-1, with D perhaps matching TRBD1 (6 bases). V was shortened by 4 bases and J by 0 bases, with 15 bases between the two germline ends. This CDR3 has 16 residues. The germline gives CDR1 SEHNR, CDR2 FQNEAQ (reference sequence). The CDR3 sequence: CASSSRGGLVNTEAFF. CDR3 nucleotides: TGTGCCAGCAGCTCTAGAGGGGGGTTAGTGAACACTGAAGCTTTCTTT.

This CDR3 is CASRGAGGPSKTQYF. The CDR3 bases are TGTGCCAGCAGGGGAGCGGGAGGGCCCTCAAAGACCCAGTACTTC. V gene TRBV25-1 combines with J gene TRBJ2-5; 10 bases match TRBD2. CDR3 size: 15 residues. In germline, CDR1 is MGHDK, CDR2 SYGVNS. Losses at the gene ends were 6 bases for V and 6 bases for J; bases not matched to a gene: 10. Filled out from reference TRBV25-1 and TRBJ2-5, the complete variable domain reads EADIYQTPRYLVIGTGKKITLECSQTMGHDKMYWYQQDPGMELHLIHYSYGVNSTEKGDLSSESTVSRIRTEHFPLTLESARPSHTSQYLCASRGAGGPSKTQYFGPGTRLLVL.

This chain links TRBV11-2 with TRBJ2-3, with D unresolved. The CDR3 sequence is 16 residues long. V lost 4 bases and J 2 bases, leaving 16 bases between the germline ends. CDR1 is SGHAT, CDR2 FQNNGV, per germline. The CDR3 spells CASSYPRVPLTDTQYF. The CDR3 nucleotides are TGTGCCAGCAGCTACCCACGGGTACCCCTCACAGATACGCAGTATTTT.

The genes are TRBV4-2 and TRBJ2-7; 8 nucleotides match TRBD2. The junction had 8 bases not matched to a gene; V was cut back by 1 base and J by 0 bases. Per the germline V gene, CDR1 is LGHNA and CDR2 is YNFKEQ. The CDR3 is 17 residues long. CDR3 in amino acids: CASSQGPLAVLSYEQYF. For the CDR3, the DNA is TGTGCCAGCAGCCAAGGCCCACTAGCGGTCCTCTCCTACGAGCAGTACTTC.